The clone carrying this TCR beta chain is a singleton in its sample. This entry comes from a study of shared clonotypes between healthy human individuals. Terminally differentiated effector memory CD45RA+ cells were left out of the naive CD8 fraction, which was CD45RO-negative and positively selected for CCR7. The repertoire was sequenced with immunoSEQ multiplex PCR; TCRdb's copy has only in-frame clones and lacks some. The sample carries fewer than 1 million clones, 96% recorded once. The germline CDR1 and CDR2 sequences are SNHLY and FYNNEI. V lost 7 bases to trimming and J lost 5 bases; unmatched junction nucleotides: 13. The CDR3 consists of 17 residues.

The rearrangement joins TRBV2 to TRBJ2-1, with TRBD2 matching over 11 bases. The sequenced material came from naive CD8+ T cells sorted from blood. This TCR came from a man aged 25 to 40 in good health. The CDR3: CASTRPTSGKGDNEQFF. Written as DNA, the CDR3 is TGTGCCAGCACCCGCCCGACTAGCGGGAAGGGGGACAATGAGCAGTTCTTC.